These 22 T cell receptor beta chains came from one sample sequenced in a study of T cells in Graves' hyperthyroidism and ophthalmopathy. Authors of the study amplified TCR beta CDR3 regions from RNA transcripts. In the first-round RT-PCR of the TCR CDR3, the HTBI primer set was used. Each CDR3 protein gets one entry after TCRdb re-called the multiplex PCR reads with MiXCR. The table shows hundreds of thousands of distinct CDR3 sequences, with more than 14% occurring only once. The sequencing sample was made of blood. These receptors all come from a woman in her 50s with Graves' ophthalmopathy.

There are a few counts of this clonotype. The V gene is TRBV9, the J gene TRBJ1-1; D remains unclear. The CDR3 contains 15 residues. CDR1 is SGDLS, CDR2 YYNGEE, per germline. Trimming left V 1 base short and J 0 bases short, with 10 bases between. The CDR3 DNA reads TGTGCCAGCAGCGTATCCGGCAGCTTGAACACTGAAGCTTTCTTT. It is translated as CASSVSGSLNTEAFF.

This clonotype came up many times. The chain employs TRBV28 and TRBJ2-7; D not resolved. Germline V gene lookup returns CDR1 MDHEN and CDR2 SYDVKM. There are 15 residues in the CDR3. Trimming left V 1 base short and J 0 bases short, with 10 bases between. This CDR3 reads CASSLSPSSSYEQYF. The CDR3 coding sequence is TGTGCCAGCAGTTTATCCCCCTCCAGCTCCTACGAGCAGTACTTC. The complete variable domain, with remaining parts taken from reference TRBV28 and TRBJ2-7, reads DVKVTQSSRYLVKRTGEKVFLECVQDMDHENMFWYRQDPGLGLRLIYFSYDVKMKEKGDIPEGYSVSREKKERFSLILESASTNQTSMYLCASSLSPSSSYEQYFGPGTRLTVT.

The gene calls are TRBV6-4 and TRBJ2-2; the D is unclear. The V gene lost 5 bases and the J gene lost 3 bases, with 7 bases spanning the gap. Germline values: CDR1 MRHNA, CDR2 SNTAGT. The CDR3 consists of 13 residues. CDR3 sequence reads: CASSSLHTGELFF. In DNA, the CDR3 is TGTGCCAGCAGTTCTTTGCACACCGGGGAGCTGTTTTTT.

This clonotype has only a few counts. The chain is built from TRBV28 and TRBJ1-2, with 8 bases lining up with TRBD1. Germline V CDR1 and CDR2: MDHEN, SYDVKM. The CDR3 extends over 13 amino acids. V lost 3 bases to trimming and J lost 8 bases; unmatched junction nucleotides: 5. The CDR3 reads CASSFSTGDGYTF. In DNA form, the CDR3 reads TGTGCCAGCAGTTTCTCGACAGGGGACGGCTACACCTTC.

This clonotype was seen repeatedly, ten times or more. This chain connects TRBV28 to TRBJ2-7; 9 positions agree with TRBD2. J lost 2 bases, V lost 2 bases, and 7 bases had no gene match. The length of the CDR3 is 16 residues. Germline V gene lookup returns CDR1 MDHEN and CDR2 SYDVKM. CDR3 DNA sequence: TGTGCCAGCAGTTTACGACTAGCGGAGCTGACCTACGAGCAGTACTTC. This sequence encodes CASSLRLAELTYEQYF.

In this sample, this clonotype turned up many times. The CDR3 DNA follows: TGTGCCAGCAGCTTAGACCTACTAGCGGGAGGCTCCTACGAGCAGTACTTC. Translating gives CASSLDLLAGGSYEQYF. The chain recombines TRBV11-2 with TRBJ2-7; 12 bases are shared with TRBD2. The germline gives CDR1 SGHAT, CDR2 FQNNGV. With V trimmed by 0 bases and J by 0 bases, 3 bases remained unmatched. The CDR3 sequence is 17 residues long.

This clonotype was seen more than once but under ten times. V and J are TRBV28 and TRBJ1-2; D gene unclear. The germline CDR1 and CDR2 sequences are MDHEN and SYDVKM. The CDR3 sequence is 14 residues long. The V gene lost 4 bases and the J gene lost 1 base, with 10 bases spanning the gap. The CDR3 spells CASSWVSVNYGYTF. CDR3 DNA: TGTGCCAGCAGTTGGGTCTCGGTTAACTATGGCTACACCTTC.

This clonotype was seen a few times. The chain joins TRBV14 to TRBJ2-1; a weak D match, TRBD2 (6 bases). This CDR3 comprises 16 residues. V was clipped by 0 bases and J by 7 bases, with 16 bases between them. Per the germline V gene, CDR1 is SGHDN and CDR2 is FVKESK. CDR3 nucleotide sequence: TGTGCCAGCAGCCAAGAGGGGGGAATGGTGTATAATGAGCAGTTCTTC. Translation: CASSQEGGMVYNEQFF.

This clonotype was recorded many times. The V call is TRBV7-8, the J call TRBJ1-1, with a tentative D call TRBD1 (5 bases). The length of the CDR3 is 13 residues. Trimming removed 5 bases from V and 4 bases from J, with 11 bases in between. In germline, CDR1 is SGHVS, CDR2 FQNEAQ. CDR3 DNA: TGTGCCAGCAGCAAAGAGGGGTTCACTGAAGCTTTCTTT. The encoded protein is CASSKEGFTEAFF.

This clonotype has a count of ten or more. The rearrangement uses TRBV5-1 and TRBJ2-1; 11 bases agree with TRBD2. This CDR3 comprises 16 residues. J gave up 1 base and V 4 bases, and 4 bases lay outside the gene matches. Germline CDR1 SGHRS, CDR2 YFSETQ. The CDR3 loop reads CASSPGLAVSYNEQFF. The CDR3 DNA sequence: TGCGCCAGCAGCCCGGGACTAGCGGTTTCCTACAATGAGCAGTTCTTC.

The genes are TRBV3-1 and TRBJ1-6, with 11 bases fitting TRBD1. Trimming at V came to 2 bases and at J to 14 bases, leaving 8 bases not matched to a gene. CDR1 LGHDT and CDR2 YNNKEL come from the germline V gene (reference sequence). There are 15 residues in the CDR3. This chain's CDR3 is CASSQTGTGGITLHF. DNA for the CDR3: TGTGCCAGCAGCCAAACCGGGACAGGGGGAATCACCCTCCACTTT.

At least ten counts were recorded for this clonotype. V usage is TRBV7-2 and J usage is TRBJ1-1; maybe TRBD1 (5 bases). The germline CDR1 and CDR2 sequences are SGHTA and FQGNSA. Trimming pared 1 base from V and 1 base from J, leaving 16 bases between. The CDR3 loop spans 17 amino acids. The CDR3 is CASSLGRRSGTNTEAFF. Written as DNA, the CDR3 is TGTGCCAGCAGCTTAGGTCGGCGCTCCGGGACGAACACTGAAGCTTTCTTT.

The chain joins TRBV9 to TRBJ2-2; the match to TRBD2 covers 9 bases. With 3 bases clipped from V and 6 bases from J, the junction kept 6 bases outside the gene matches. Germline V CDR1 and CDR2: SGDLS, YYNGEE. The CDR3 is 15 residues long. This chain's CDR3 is CASSGSGRKSGELFF. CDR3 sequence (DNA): TGTGCCAGCAGCGGTAGCGGGAGAAAATCCGGGGAGCTGTTTTTT.

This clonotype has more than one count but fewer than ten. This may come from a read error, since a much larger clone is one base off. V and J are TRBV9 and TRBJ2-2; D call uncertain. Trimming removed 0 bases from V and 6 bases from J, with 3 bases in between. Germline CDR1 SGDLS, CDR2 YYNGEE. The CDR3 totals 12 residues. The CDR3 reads CASSVVAGELFF. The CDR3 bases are TGTGCCAGCAGCGTAGTCGCCGGGGAGCTGTTTTTT.

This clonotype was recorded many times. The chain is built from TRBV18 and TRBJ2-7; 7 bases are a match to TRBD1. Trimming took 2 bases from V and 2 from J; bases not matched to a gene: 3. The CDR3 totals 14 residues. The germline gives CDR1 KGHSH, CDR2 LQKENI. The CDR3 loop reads CASSPGDRTYEQYF. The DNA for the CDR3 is TGTGCCAGCTCACCAGGGGACAGAACCTACGAGCAGTACTTC.

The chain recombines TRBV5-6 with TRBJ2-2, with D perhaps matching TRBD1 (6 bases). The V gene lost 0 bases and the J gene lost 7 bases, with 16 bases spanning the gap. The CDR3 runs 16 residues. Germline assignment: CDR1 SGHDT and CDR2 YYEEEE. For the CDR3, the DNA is TGTGCCAGCAGCTTGGTTAAATCAGGGGAGATCGGGGAGCTGTTTTTT. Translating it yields CASSLVKSGEIGELFF.

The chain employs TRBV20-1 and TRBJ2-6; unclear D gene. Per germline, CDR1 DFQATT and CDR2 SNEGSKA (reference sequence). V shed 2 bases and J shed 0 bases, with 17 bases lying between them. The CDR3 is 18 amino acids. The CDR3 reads CSARYASGQASGANVLTF. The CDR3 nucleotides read TGCAGTGCTAGATATGCGTCCGGGCAGGCCTCTGGGGCCAACGTCCTGACTTTC.

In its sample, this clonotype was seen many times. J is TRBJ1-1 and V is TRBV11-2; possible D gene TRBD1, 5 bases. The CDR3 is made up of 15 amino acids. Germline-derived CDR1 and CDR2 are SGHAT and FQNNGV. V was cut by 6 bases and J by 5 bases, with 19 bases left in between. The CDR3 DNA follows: TGTGCCAGCAGTGTGGGGGGGGTAGGAGGTACTGAAGCTTTCTTT. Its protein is CASSVGGVGGTEAFF.

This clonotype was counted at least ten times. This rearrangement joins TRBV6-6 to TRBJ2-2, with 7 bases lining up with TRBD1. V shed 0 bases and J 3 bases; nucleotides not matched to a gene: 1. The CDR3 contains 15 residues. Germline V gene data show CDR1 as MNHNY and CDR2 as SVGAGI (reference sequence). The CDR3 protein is CASSYSGQYTGELFF. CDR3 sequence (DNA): TGTGCCAGCAGTTACTCGGGACAGTACACCGGGGAGCTGTTTTTT.

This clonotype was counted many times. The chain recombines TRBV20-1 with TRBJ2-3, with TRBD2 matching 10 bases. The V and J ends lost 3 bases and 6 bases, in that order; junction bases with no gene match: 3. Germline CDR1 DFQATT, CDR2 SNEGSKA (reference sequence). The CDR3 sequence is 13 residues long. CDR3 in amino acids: CSARSSGSDTQYF. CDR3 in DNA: TGCAGTGCTAGGTCTAGCGGGAGTGATACGCAGTATTTT.

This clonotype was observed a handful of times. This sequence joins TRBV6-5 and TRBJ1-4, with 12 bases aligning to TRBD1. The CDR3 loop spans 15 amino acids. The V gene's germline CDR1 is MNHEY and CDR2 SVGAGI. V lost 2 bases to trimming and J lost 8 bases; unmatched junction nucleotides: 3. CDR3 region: CASSYVGTGGEKLFF. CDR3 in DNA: TGTGCCAGCAGTTACGTGGGGACAGGGGGCGAAAAACTGTTTTTT.

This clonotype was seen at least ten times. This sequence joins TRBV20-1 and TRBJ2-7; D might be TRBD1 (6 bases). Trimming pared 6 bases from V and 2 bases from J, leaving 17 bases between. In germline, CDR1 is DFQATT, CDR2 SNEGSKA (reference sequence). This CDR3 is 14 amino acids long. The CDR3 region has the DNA TGCAGTGCAGAACACCGGGACAACACCTACGAGCAGTACTTC. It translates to CSAEHRDNTYEQYF.